This T cell receptor beta chain was identified in a study of blood T cell repertoires in COVID-19. On the study more broadly: The cDNA or gDNA used as material had been derived from T cells, B-cell-depleted T cells, or PBMCs.

Germline values: CDR1 MNHEY, CDR2 SMNVEV (reference sequence). The CDR3 consists of 17 residues. The trim removed 2 bases at V and 4 bases at J, leaving 8 bases unmatched. It was during active infection that Seattle patients were enrolled and then longitudinally followed. As processed by the authors: Estimation of nucleated cell counts was performed using reference gene primer amplification. Profiling relied on immunoSEQ multiplex PCR, and the TCRdb table lists in-frame clones only, not all of them. V and J calls plus clone size are reproduced from that table; the DNA served to infer D and trimming. Of roughly 180,000 clones in the sample, more than 65% are singletons; the top ten hold around 8.1%.

Sequenced input: peripheral blood. The gene calls are TRBV27 and TRBJ2-1, with 10 nucleotides matching TRBD2. This receptor was obtained from a woman in her sixties with COVID-19, enrolled during active disease. As DNA, the CDR3 is TGTGCCAGCAGTTTAAGCCTAGCGGGAGTGCCATACAATGAGCAGTTCTTC. This gives the protein CASSLSLAGVPYNEQFF.